Reported below is one TCR beta chain. Many counts were recorded for this clonotype. It has no known antigen specificity. There are no base qualities to consult, and no much larger clone falls within one base. CDR1 SGHTA and CDR2 FQGNSA are derived from the germline V gene. Counted from cysteine to phenylalanine, this CDR3 has 14 amino acids. Just the 42-base CDR3 DNA is kept, in frame starting at base 1. Trimming removed 2 bases from V and 1 base from J, leaving 7 bases between the germline ends. Ophthalmopathy patients had moderately to severely active disease, with a Clinical Activity Score of 3 or more, a NOSPECS grade of 4 or more, and a disease duration of less than 3 months. The study excluded patients with uncontrolled infections, other autoimmune diseases, pregnancy or lactation. Diagnoses were established on the basis of clinical symptoms, serum thyroxine and TRAb, thyroid ultrasound, and orbital computed tomography. PBMCs were isolated from approximately 10 ml of fresh peripheral blood by Ficoll-Paque density gradient centrifugation. Total RNA was extracted with Trizol reagent, and quality was checked on an Agilent 2100 Bioanalyzer.

The sample is drawn from a study of T cells in Graves' hyperthyroidism and ophthalmopathy (dated by TCRdb to the late 2010s). Describing the broader study: Peripheral blood samples were taken at the time of initial diagnosis, prior to any treatment. Following sampling, methimazole starting at 30 mg daily was given to hyperthyroidism patients, and high-dose intravenous methylprednisolone was given to ophthalmopathy patients. An independent validation cohort of about 19 hyperthyroidism patients and approximately 16 patients who later progressed to ophthalmopathy tested prospective prediction of ophthalmopathy. The study also compared thyroid tissue and blood T-cell repertoires from about 6 Graves' hyperthyroidism patients. According to the paper, TCR Vbeta CDR3 sequencing was carried out on 135 peripheral blood samples, which came from around 43 ophthalmopathy, roughly 75 hyperthyroidism and around 17 progressor patients. The 75 to 100 discovery patients were divided at random into training and test sets in a 7:3 ratio. To identify TCR V-J signatures that set the groups apart, the researchers used a discovery cohort of 90 to 100 patients, made up of around 42 with Graves' ophthalmopathy and some 56 with stable Graves' hyperthyroidism.

The TCR beta CDR3 regions were amplified from the RNA transcripts. A first-round RT-PCR of the TCR CDR3 used the HTBI primer set with the Qiagen OneStep RT-PCR kit. Libraries were constructed in a second round of multiplex PCR, after which size selection and purification were carried out. Sequencing of the libraries was done on an Illumina HiSeq2000 using paired-end 100 bp reads. Processing in the source paper ran as follows. SOAPnuke was used to process the raw data, throwing out any read that contained adapters or uncalled bases, had a mean Phred below 15, or lacked an exact constant-primer or identifier match. High-quality paired reads were merged with COPE v1.2.5, and unique nucleotide sequences were defined as clonotypes. MiTCR v1.1 was used to align the clonotypes against IMGT TRBV, TRBD and TRBJ reference segments. The analysis included only V-J combinations with a frequency above 0.0001, which together covered over 98% of the repertoires. A TCS score was defined as the ratio between F50 (clonal expansion) and ExV (chaos), using BLOSUM62-based TCRdist between CDR3 peptides within each V-J. Welch's t-statistics and random forest reduced roughly 540 V-J features to 10 to 15, which were used in a naive Bayes classifier (R e1071). Using fastp at Q25 and MiXCR, TCRdb reprocessed the public reads and kept productive beta chains. Under each unique CDR3 protein, matching rows form one entry showing the most common genes and DNA. TCRdb's processing, not the authors' own work, is the source of the V and J calls. The sample has a few hundred thousand distinct CDR3 sequences on record, approximately 17% of them singletons. Jointly, the top ten make up 15% to 20% of the sample.

General conclusions and limits of the study: In validation, the model predicted progression to ophthalmopathy a median of roughly six months before onset, with approximately 71% sensitivity and around 76% specificity. Most expanded thyroid clonotypes (frequency above 0.001) were also detected in blood, a finding suggesting that blood repertoires may reflect thyroid immune responses. No statistical method was used to fix the sample size in advance, and group allocation was not hidden from the investigators. In cross-validation, a model built on a 13 V-J signature told ophthalmopathy apart from stable hyperthyroidism with 85% to 90% sensitivity and roughly 83% specificity, and in testing the same model reached 80%/75%.

Sequencing input: blood. The chain couples TRBV7-2 to TRBJ2-3, with no D gene named confidently. This TCR was sampled from a woman between 18 and 29 years old with Graves' ophthalmopathy. For the CDR3, the sequence is CASSLFQGTDTQYF. The nucleotide sequence is TGTGCCAGCAGCTTATTTCAAGGCACAGATACGCAGTATTTT. With the rest looked up from the reference TRBV7-2 and TRBJ2-3 genes rather than sequenced, the full variable domain is GAGVSQSPSNKVTEKGKDVELRCDPISGHTALYWYRQSLGQGLEFLIYFQGNSAPDKSGLPSDRFSAERTGGSVSTLTIQRTQQEDSAVYLCASSLFQGTDTQYFGPGTRLTVL.